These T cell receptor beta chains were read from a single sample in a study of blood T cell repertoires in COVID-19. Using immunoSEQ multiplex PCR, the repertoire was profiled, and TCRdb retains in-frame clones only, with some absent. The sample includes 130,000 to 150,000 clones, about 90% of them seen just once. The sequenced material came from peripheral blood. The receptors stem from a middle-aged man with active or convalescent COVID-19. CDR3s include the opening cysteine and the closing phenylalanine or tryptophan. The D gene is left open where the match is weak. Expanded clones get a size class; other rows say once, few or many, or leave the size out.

TGTGCCAGCAGCTTCAAGAACGGGACTAGCGGGAAAGAGACCCAGTACTTC,CASSFKNGTSGKETQYF,TRBJ2-5,TRBV7-3,NA,TRBD2
TGCGCCAGCAGCTCACGGGGGACTGGGAATGAGCAGTTCTTC,CASSSRGTGNEQFF,TRBJ2-1,TRBV5-1,NA,NA
TGTGCCAGCAGTCGCCCGAGCCTCGAGCAGTACTTC,CASSRPSLEQYF,TRBJ2-7,TRBV12-3/TRBV12-4,NA,NA
TGCGCCAGCAGCCCCGGGGCTAGCGGGAACTCCTACGAGCAGTACTTC,CASSPGASGNSYEQYF,TRBJ2-7,TRBV5-1,NA,TRBD2
TGTGCCACCAGTCAGGGACTAGCGGGGTCAGATACGCAGTATTTT,CATSQGLAGSDTQYF,TRBJ2-3,TRBV24-1,NA,TRBD2
TGTGCCAGCAGCTCGGGACAGGGCCGTCAGCCCCAGCATTTT,CASSSGQGRQPQHF,TRBJ1-5,TRBV7-2,NA,TRBD1
TGTGCCAGCAGCTTCGGGACAGGGGCAAATCAGCCCCAGCATTTT,CASSFGTGANQPQHF,TRBJ1-5,TRBV11-2,NA,TRBD1
TGTGCCACCAGTGAGGACAGGCGGAGAGGCACAGATACGCAGTATTTT,CATSEDRRRGTDTQYF,TRBJ2-3,TRBV24-1,once,TRBD1
TGTGCCAGCAGCCCGACACTAGCCTACAATGAGCAGTTCTTC,CASSPTLAYNEQFF,TRBJ2-1,TRBV7-3,NA,NA
TGCGCCAGCACCCCGGGACAGGGGACAAACACTGAAGCTTTCTTT,CASTPGQGTNTEAFF,TRBJ1-1,TRBV23-1,NA,TRBD1
TGTGCCAGTAGTTTTCGACTAGCGGAAAGCACAGATACGCAGTATTTT,CASSFRLAESTDTQYF,TRBJ2-3,TRBV19,NA,TRBD2
TGTGCCAGCAAACGGACAGGGGGTAGCAATCAGCCCCAGCATTTT,CASKRTGGSNQPQHF,TRBJ1-5,TRBV6-5,NA,TRBD1
TGCAGTGCCCTGGGGGGGTCCGGGCAGTACTTC,CSALGGSGQYF,TRBJ2-7,TRBV20-1,NA,TRBD2
TGTGCCAGCAGTGAAGCGCTAGCGGGGAACACCGGGGAGCTGTTTTTT,CASSEALAGNTGELFF,TRBJ2-2,TRBV2,NA,TRBD2
TGTGCCAGCAGCCTCGGACACATCTACAATGAGCAGTTCTTC,CASSLGHIYNEQFF,TRBJ2-1,TRBV9,NA,NA
TGTGCCACGGTCGGGGAAGGCACCGGGGAGCTGTTTTTT,CATVGEGTGELFF,TRBJ2-2,TRBV24-1,once,NA
TGTGCCAGCAGTTACTCACAGGGGGCCGAGCAGTACTTC,CASSYSQGAEQYF,TRBJ2-7,TRBV6-2/TRBV6-3,once,TRBD1
TGCGCCAGCAGCTTGGCTCCTAGCGGAAGCACAGATACGCAGTATTTT,CASSLAPSGSTDTQYF,TRBJ2-3,TRBV5-1,NA,TRBD2
TGTGCCAGCAGTTTATCGGGGCGGACAGTCTCCTACAATGAGCAGTTCTTC,CASSLSGRTVSYNEQFF,TRBJ2-1,TRBV28,NA,NA
TGTGCCAGCAGCTTAGCGGGTTCGGGGGAGACCCAGTACTTC,CASSLAGSGETQYF,TRBJ2-5,TRBV7-2,NA,NA
TGTGCTAGTGGTCCCGGGACTAGCGGAGATACGCAGTATTTT,CASGPGTSGDTQYF,TRBJ2-3,TRBV12-5,NA,TRBD2
TGTGCCAGCAGATTAAGCGGGGATAGCAATCAGCCCCAGCATTTT,CASRLSGDSNQPQHF,TRBJ1-5,TRBV6-5,NA,NA
TGTGCCAGCAGCCCCCGAACTAGCGCCTACTACAATGAGCAGTTCTTC,CASSPRTSAYYNEQFF,TRBJ2-1,TRBV3-1/TRBV3-2,NA,TRBD2
TGTGCCACAGGACAGGGGTTAGGGGTAAGCACAGATACGCAGTATTTT,CATGQGLGVSTDTQYF,TRBJ2-3,TRBV10-3,NA,TRBD1
TGTGCCAGCAGCGGGGGAGGATACACCGGGGAGCTGTTTTTT,CASSGGGYTGELFF,TRBJ2-2,TRBV9,NA,NA
TGTGCCAGCAGCCAGATGACGGAGTCACCCCTCCACTTT,CASSQMTESPLHF,TRBJ1-6,TRBV3-1/TRBV3-2,NA,NA
TGTGCCAGCTCGGCCCAGCGGGAGTCCGAGCAGTACTTC,CASSAQRESEQYF,TRBJ2-7,TRBV18,NA,TRBD2
TGTGCCAGCAGTTTAAAGCCGGGGTGGGACTATGGCTACACCTTC,CASSLKPGWDYGYTF,TRBJ1-2,TRBV27,NA,NA
TGTGCCAGCAGTGGCGGACAGGGTATTTCTGGGGCCAACGTCCTGACTTTC,CASSGGQGISGANVLTF,TRBJ2-6,TRBV5-6,NA,TRBD1
TGTGCCAGCAGCTCCGGGTCTACAGGGGGCACTGAAGCTTTCTTT,CASSSGSTGGTEAFF,TRBJ1-1,TRBV5-4,NA,TRBD1
TGTGCCAGCAGGCGGGTTGTTAATCAGCCCCAGCATTTT,CASRRVVNQPQHF,TRBJ1-5,TRBV2,NA,NA
TGTGCCAGCAGTGAACCGGGGACAGGACCCTATGGCTACACCTTC,CASSEPGTGPYGYTF,TRBJ1-2,TRBV2,NA,TRBD1
TGTGCCAGCAGTACCGCGGGACGAACGAATGAGCAGTTCTTC,CASSTAGRTNEQFF,TRBJ2-1,TRBV6-5,NA,NA
TGTGCCAGCAGTCCATATGGCAGGATGAACACTGAAGCTTTCTTT,CASSPYGRMNTEAFF,TRBJ1-1,TRBV27,NA,NA
TGTGCCAGCAGTGAAGCCCGACAGGGGAGAGGAGACTATGGCTACACCTTC,CASSEARQGRGDYGYTF,TRBJ1-2,TRBV6-1,NA,TRBD1
TGTGCCAGCAGGACGACAGAGACCTACGAGCAGTACTTC,CASRTTETYEQYF,TRBJ2-7,TRBV2,NA,NA
TGTGCCAGCACCTCAGACAGGAGCTCTGGAAACACCATATATTTT,CASTSDRSSGNTIYF,TRBJ1-3,TRBV2,NA,NA
TGTGCCAGCGGAATCTCGAAGGGGACCTATAATTCACCCCTCCACTTT,CASGISKGTYNSPLHF,TRBJ1-6,TRBV27,NA,NA
TGTGCCACCAGTGATTTCAGGGGCGCCAATTTGATGAATGAGCAGTTCTTC,CATSDFRGANLMNEQFF,TRBJ2-1,TRBV24-1,NA,NA
TGTGCCAGCAGCGTAGGACAGTCCTTGTATTTT,CASSVGQSLYF,TRBJ2-3,TRBV9,NA,NA
TGTGCCAGCAGCCAAGGATTTAGGGAGGCGGGGTACAATGAGCAGTTCTTC,CASSQGFREAGYNEQFF,TRBJ2-1,TRBV3-1/TRBV3-2,few,NA
TGTGCCAGCAGCCTCAGGGTCACTGAAGCTTTCTTT,CASSLRVTEAFF,TRBJ1-1,TRBV7-9,NA,NA
TGCGCCAGCAGCCAAAAAGGACTAGCGAGCTCCTACGAGCAGTACTTC,CASSQKGLASSYEQYF,TRBJ2-7,TRBV4-1,NA,TRBD2
TGTGCCAGCAGTTTCTTAGGACTAGCGGGGACCGGGGAGCTGTTTTTT,CASSFLGLAGTGELFF,TRBJ2-2,TRBV27,once,TRBD2
TGTGCCAGCAGCCCTCGGGGTAGCGGGATTACGAACACCGGGGAGCTGTTTTTT,CASSPRGSGITNTGELFF,TRBJ2-2,TRBV3-1/TRBV3-2,NA,TRBD2
TGTGCCAGCAGCTCATTCGACAGGGGTCCTAATGAAAAACTGTTTTTT,CASSSFDRGPNEKLFF,TRBJ1-4,TRBV25-1,NA,TRBD1
TGCAGCACTTCAAGGAGGGAGGGTAGCACAGATACGCAGTATTTT,CSTSRREGSTDTQYF,TRBJ2-3,TRBV29-1,NA,TRBD2
TGTGCCAGCAGCCTACGCTTGACAGGGGCCGGGGAGCTGTTTTTT,CASSLRLTGAGELFF,TRBJ2-2,TRBV7-2,NA,TRBD1
TGTGCCAGCAGCTCCCTCGGACAGGGAGAAGAGACCCAGTACTTC,CASSSLGQGEETQYF,TRBJ2-5,TRBV7-6,NA,TRBD1